This T cell receptor beta chain was profiled in a study of T cell clonality in common variable immunodeficiency. Sequenced by immunoSEQ multiplex PCR; TCRdb stores in-frame clones only, minus some. Reported are approximately 28,000 clones, none seen only once; the ten largest carry about 3.3%. The study, taken as a whole, reports: In common variable immunodeficiency, TCR beta chains reportedly carried fewer deletions and N-nucleotide insertions.

The CDR3 is made up of 15 amino acids. Germline V CDR1 and CDR2: LNHDA, SQIVND (reference sequence). After removal of 6 bases from V and 6 bases from J, the junction contained 6 bases not matched to a gene. Details on this clone: What it binds is not known. Coverage ceases 3 residues before the CDR3 finishes, and the germline J gene fills in the end.

Sequenced input: peripheral blood mononuclear cells. The chain links TRBV19 to TRBJ1-5; 12 nucleotides agree with TRBD1. This TCR was sampled from a human donor with common variable immunodeficiency. The CDR3 bases that were read are TGTGCCAGTAGCGAAGGGACAGGGGGCAGTCAGCCC. Its protein product is CASSEGTGGSQP. The entire CDR3 reads CASSEGTGGSQPQHF.